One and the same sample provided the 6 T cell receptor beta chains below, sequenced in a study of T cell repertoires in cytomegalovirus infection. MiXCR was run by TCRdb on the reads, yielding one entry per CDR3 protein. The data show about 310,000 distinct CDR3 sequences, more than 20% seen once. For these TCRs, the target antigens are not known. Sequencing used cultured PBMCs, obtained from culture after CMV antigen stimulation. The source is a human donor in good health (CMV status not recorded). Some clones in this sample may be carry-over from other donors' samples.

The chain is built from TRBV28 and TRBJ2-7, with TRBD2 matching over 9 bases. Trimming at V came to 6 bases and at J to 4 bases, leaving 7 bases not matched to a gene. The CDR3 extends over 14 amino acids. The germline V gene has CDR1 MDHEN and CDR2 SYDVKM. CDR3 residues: CASRSGGRAYEQYF. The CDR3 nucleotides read TGTGCCAGCAGGTCCGGCGGGAGGGCGTACGAGCAGTACTTC.

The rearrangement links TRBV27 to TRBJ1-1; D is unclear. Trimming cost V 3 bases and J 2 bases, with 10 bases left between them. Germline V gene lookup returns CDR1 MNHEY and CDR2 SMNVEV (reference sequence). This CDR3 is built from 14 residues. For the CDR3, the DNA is TGTGCCAGCAGTTTTGAGGGTCGCAACACTGAAGCTTTCTTT. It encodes CASSFEGRNTEAFF.

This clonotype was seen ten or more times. This chain's CDR3 is CASSPQQGAYEQYF. In nucleotides, the CDR3 is TGCGCCAGCAGCCCACAGCAGGGAGCCTACGAGCAGTACTTC. V is TRBV4-3 and J is TRBJ2-7; either TRBD1 or TRBD2 may fit D (5 bases each). There are 14 residues in the CDR3. Trimming stripped 4 bases from V and 2 bases from J, with 12 bases between. Germline-derived CDR1 and CDR2 are LGHNA and YSLEER.

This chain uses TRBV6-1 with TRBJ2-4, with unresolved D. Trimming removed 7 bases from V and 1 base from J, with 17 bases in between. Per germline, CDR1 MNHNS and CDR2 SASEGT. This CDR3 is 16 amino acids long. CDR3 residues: CASTWTNRPAKNIQYF. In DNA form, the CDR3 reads TGTGCCAGCACCTGGACCAACCGCCCCGCCAAAAACATTCAGTACTTC.

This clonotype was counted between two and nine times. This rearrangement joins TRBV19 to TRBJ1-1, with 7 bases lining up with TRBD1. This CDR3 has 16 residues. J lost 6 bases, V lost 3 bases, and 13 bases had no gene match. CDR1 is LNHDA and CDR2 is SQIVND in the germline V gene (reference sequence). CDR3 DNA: TGTGCCAGTAGTATTGGAGACAGGGTATCTCCCGCTGAAGCTTTCTTT. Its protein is CASSIGDRVSPAEAFF.

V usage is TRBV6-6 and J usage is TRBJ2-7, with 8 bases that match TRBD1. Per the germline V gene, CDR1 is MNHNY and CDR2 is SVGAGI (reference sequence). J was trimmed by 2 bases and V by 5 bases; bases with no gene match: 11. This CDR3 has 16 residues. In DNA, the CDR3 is TGTGCCAGCAGTCACTGGACAGGGCTCGCTCCCTACGAGCAGTACTTC. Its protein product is CASSHWTGLAPYEQYF.